The source of this T cell receptor beta chain is a study of CXCR3-negative and CXCR3-positive naive CD8 T cells. The TRB cDNA libraries were prepared by 5' RACE with UMI labels. Reanalyzing the 5' RACE reads, TCRdb keeps one entry per CDR3 protein, without DNA. The specimen's table records some 130,000 distinct CDR3 sequences. The sequenced material came from naive CXCR3- CD8+ T cells from blood. The subset here: CD45RO-CCR7+CD27+CD95- naive CD8+ T cells lacking CXCR3 (TNR3-). The sequence derives from a human donor in good health. Some clones in this sample may be carry-over from other donors' samples.

The CDR3 sequence is CASSLLLAGISTDTQYF. The V gene is TRBV7-9, the J gene TRBJ2-3; TCRdb lists TRBD2, though no DNA is available to test this call. The CDR3 runs to 17 residues. Germline assignment: CDR1 SEHNR and CDR2 FQNEAQ (reference sequence).